Listed below are T cell receptor beta chains from one sample, sequenced in a study of T cell changes during pregnancy in multiple sclerosis. Generated by immunoSEQ multiplex PCR, the TCRdb table keeps only in-frame clones and is missing some. The data show about 55,000 clones, roughly 94% seen once. Here the sequenced sample was CD8+ T cells from peripheral blood mononuclear cells, taken after pregnancy. Every receptor here comes from a female donor with multiple sclerosis, enrolled in a pregnancy study. Both conserved end residues are part of each CDR3. The D gene is left open where the match is weak. Not every row has a clone size; where given, it reads once, few, many or a size class.

J gene: TRBJ2-7
CDR3 length: 11
V gene: TRBV19
clone size: -
D gene: -
CDR3 DNA: TGTGCCAGTTCCGGGAGCTACGAGCAGTACTTC
CDR3 protein: CASSGSYEQYF

J gene: TRBJ1-1
CDR3 length: 13
V gene: TRBV5-1
clone size: -
D gene: -
CDR3 DNA: TGCGCCAGCAGCTTTCGCGGGAACACTGAAGCTTTCTTT
CDR3 protein: CASSFRGNTEAFF

J gene: TRBJ2-7
CDR3 length: 15
V gene: TRBV2
clone size: -
D gene: -
CDR3 DNA: TGTGCCAGCAGTGCACCACGCACAGGGAAGGGCGAGCAGTACTTC
CDR3 protein: CASSAPRTGKGEQYF

J gene: TRBJ2-7
CDR3 length: 11
V gene: TRBV2
clone size: -
D gene: -
CDR3 DNA: TGTGCCAGCATGGAGTCCTACGAGCAGTACTTC
CDR3 protein: CASMESYEQYF

J gene: TRBJ2-2
CDR3 length: 19
V gene: TRBV18
clone size: -
D gene: -
CDR3 DNA: TGTGCCAGCTCATACAGACCGCATAAAGGGACTCAGAACACCGGGGAGCTGTTTTTT
CDR3 protein: CASSYRPHKGTQNTGELFF

J gene: TRBJ2-2
CDR3 length: 15
V gene: TRBV7-9
clone size: -
D gene: TRBD1
CDR3 DNA: TGTGCCAGCAGCGAAAGGGACAGATTAACCGGGGAGCTGTTTTTT
CDR3 protein: CASSERDRLTGELFF

J gene: TRBJ1-1
CDR3 length: 17
V gene: TRBV19
clone size: -
D gene: -
CDR3 DNA: TGTGCCAGTAGTATAGATCGACAGCGGGGCTCGAACACTGAAGCTTTCTTT
CDR3 protein: CASSIDRQRGSNTEAFF

J gene: TRBJ2-5
CDR3 length: 16
V gene: TRBV14
clone size: -
D gene: -
CDR3 DNA: TGTGCCAGCAGCCAAGGGCTTCAGGGGGGCCAAGAGACCCAGTACTTC
CDR3 protein: CASSQGLQGGQETQYF

J gene: TRBJ1-4
CDR3 length: 16
V gene: TRBV7-9
clone size: -
D gene: TRBD1
CDR3 DNA: TGTGCCAGCAGCCCGCGGGACAGACCATTTAATGAAAAACTGTTTTTT
CDR3 protein: CASSPRDRPFNEKLFF

J gene: TRBJ2-7
CDR3 length: 15
V gene: TRBV27
clone size: -
D gene: TRBD2
CDR3 DNA: TGTGCCAGCAGTTCCCCTCCGGGAGGGTCCAACGAGCAGTACTTC
CDR3 protein: CASSSPPGGSNEQYF

J gene: TRBJ2-1
CDR3 length: 14
V gene: TRBV7-6
clone size: -
D gene: -
CDR3 DNA: TGTGCCAGCACCCAGTTACTAGGGAACAATGAGCAGTTCTTC
CDR3 protein: CASTQLLGNNEQFF

J gene: TRBJ2-3
CDR3 length: 18
V gene: TRBV9
clone size: once
D gene: TRBD2
CDR3 DNA: TGTGCCAGCAGCGGATCAGCGGGAGGTACCTTTCTCACAGATACGCAGTATTTT
CDR3 protein: CASSGSAGGTFLTDTQYF

J gene: TRBJ2-5
CDR3 length: 13
V gene: TRBV5-1
clone size: -
D gene: -
CDR3 DNA: TGCGCCAGCAGCCCCTCGGGAAGGGAGACCCAGTACTTC
CDR3 protein: CASSPSGRETQYF

J gene: TRBJ1-1
CDR3 length: 12
V gene: TRBV11-3
clone size: -
D gene: -
CDR3 DNA: TGTGCCAGCAGCAAAGCGAACACTGAAGCTTTCTTT
CDR3 protein: CASSKANTEAFF

J gene: TRBJ2-5
CDR3 length: 12
V gene: TRBV27
clone size: -
D gene: -
CDR3 DNA: TGTGCCAGCAGTCGGGGGACAGAGACCCAGTACTTC
CDR3 protein: CASSRGTETQYF

J gene: TRBJ2-2
CDR3 length: 13
V gene: TRBV29-1
clone size: -
D gene: -
CDR3 DNA: TGCAGCGTTGAAGAGGCAGACACCGGGGAGCTGTTTTTT
CDR3 protein: CSVEEADTGELFF

J gene: TRBJ2-1
CDR3 length: 13
V gene: TRBV30
clone size: -
D gene: TRBD1
CDR3 DNA: TGTGCCTGGGACAGGGGAGGAAACAATGAGCAGTTCTTC
CDR3 protein: CAWDRGGNNEQFF

J gene: TRBJ2-2
CDR3 length: 15
V gene: TRBV30
clone size: -
D gene: TRBD1
CDR3 DNA: TGTGCCTGGAGTGCCGGGACAGCTAACACCGGGGAGCTGTTTTTT
CDR3 protein: CAWSAGTANTGELFF

J gene: TRBJ1-3
CDR3 length: 13
V gene: TRBV5-4
clone size: -
D gene: -
CDR3 DNA: TGTGCCAGCAGCTTAGGGGTGGGAAACACCATATATTTT
CDR3 protein: CASSLGVGNTIYF

J gene: TRBJ1-2
CDR3 length: 11
V gene: TRBV2
clone size: -
D gene: TRBD1
CDR3 DNA: TGTGCCAGCTGGACAGGGGTCGGCTACACCTTC
CDR3 protein: CASWTGVGYTF

J gene: TRBJ2-1
CDR3 length: 16
V gene: TRBV13
clone size: -
D gene: TRBD1
CDR3 DNA: TGTGCCAGCAGACGGGACGGGACAGGACCTTACAATGAGCAGTTCTTC
CDR3 protein: CASRRDGTGPYNEQFF

J gene: TRBJ2-1
CDR3 length: 14
V gene: TRBV9
clone size: -
D gene: TRBD1
CDR3 DNA: TGTGCCAGCACGAGGGGACAGGGTATCAATGAGCAGTTCTTC
CDR3 protein: CASTRGQGINEQFF

J gene: TRBJ1-2
CDR3 length: 15
V gene: TRBV9
clone size: -
D gene: -
CDR3 DNA: TGTGCCAGCAGCGTAGCCCAGGGCTACGCTTATGGCTACACCTTC
CDR3 protein: CASSVAQGYAYGYTF

J gene: TRBJ2-5
CDR3 length: 16
V gene: TRBV6-5
clone size: -
D gene: -
CDR3 DNA: TGTGCCAGCAGTTACTCCACTAGCTCCCAGTCGGAGACCCAGTACTTC
CDR3 protein: CASSYSTSSQSETQYF

J gene: TRBJ2-3
CDR3 length: 14
V gene: TRBV27
clone size: -
D gene: TRBD1
CDR3 DNA: TGTGCCAGCTCGGACAGGTCAAACACAGATACGCAGTATTTT
CDR3 protein: CASSDRSNTDTQYF

J gene: TRBJ2-3
CDR3 length: 13
V gene: TRBV7-9
clone size: -
D gene: TRBD2
CDR3 DNA: TGTGCCAGCAGCTTTACTAGCGCCGATACGCAGTATTTT
CDR3 protein: CASSFTSADTQYF

J gene: TRBJ2-1
CDR3 length: 16
V gene: TRBV4-3
clone size: -
D gene: TRBD2
CDR3 DNA: TGCGCCAGCAGCCAAGCCGGACTAGCGGGAGTGAATGAGCAGTTCTTC
CDR3 protein: CASSQAGLAGVNEQFF

J gene: TRBJ1-1
CDR3 length: 14
V gene: TRBV7-9
clone size: -
D gene: -
CDR3 DNA: TGTGCCAGCAGCTTAGTCAGGGTAGACACTGAAGCTTTCTTT
CDR3 protein: CASSLVRVDTEAFF

J gene: TRBJ1-1
CDR3 length: 13
V gene: TRBV7-3
clone size: -
D gene: -
CDR3 DNA: TGTGCCAGCAGCCGGGGGATGGGGCGTGAAGCTTTCTTT
CDR3 protein: CASSRGMGREAFF

J gene: TRBJ1-5
CDR3 length: 15
V gene: TRBV6-5
clone size: -
D gene: -
CDR3 DNA: TGTGCCAGCAGTACCGGCAGTGGGGCGCGGCAGCCCCAGCATTTT
CDR3 protein: CASSTGSGARQPQHF

J gene: TRBJ2-7
CDR3 length: 15
V gene: TRBV28
clone size: -
D gene: -
CDR3 DNA: TGTGCCAGCAGCGCAAGGGACATCGGGTGGGACGAGCAGTACTTC
CDR3 protein: CASSARDIGWDEQYF

J gene: TRBJ2-7
CDR3 length: 14
V gene: TRBV27
clone size: few
D gene: -
CDR3 DNA: TGTGCCAGCAGTTCAAGCGGGCTTTCCTACGAGCAGTACTTC
CDR3 protein: CASSSSGLSYEQYF

J gene: TRBJ1-1
CDR3 length: 14
V gene: TRBV2
clone size: -
D gene: -
CDR3 DNA: TGTGCCAGCAGTCAAGACGTGCTATACACTGAAGCTTTCTTT
CDR3 protein: CASSQDVLYTEAFF

J gene: TRBJ2-7
CDR3 length: 13
V gene: TRBV19
clone size: once
D gene: TRBD1
CDR3 DNA: TGTGCCAGTAGTGCGGACAGGGGCTACGAGCAGTACTTC
CDR3 protein: CASSADRGYEQYF

J gene: TRBJ2-1
CDR3 length: 13
V gene: TRBV19
clone size: -
D gene: -
CDR3 DNA: TGTGCCAGTTCTAGCGCTTCATACAATGAGCAGTTCTTC
CDR3 protein: CASSSASYNEQFF

J gene: TRBJ1-2
CDR3 length: 15
V gene: TRBV19
clone size: few
D gene: -
CDR3 DNA: TGTGCCAGTAGTATAGGGGAACAGGATAACTATGGCTACACCTTC
CDR3 protein: CASSIGEQDNYGYTF

J gene: TRBJ2-3
CDR3 length: 14
V gene: TRBV15
clone size: -
D gene: -
CDR3 DNA: TGTGCCACCAGCAGAGATTCAGTTCCAGATACGCAGTATTTT
CDR3 protein: CATSRDSVPDTQYF

J gene: TRBJ1-2
CDR3 length: 15
V gene: TRBV27
clone size: few
D gene: TRBD1
CDR3 DNA: TGTGCCAGCAGCCTTTTGGGGACAGGGAACTATGGCTACACCTTC
CDR3 protein: CASSLLGTGNYGYTF

J gene: TRBJ2-1
CDR3 length: 13
V gene: TRBV27
clone size: -
D gene: -
CDR3 DNA: TGTGCCAGCACCGGGTCCTGGGGGCATGAGCAGTTCTTC
CDR3 protein: CASTGSWGHEQFF

J gene: TRBJ1-1
CDR3 length: 13
V gene: TRBV4-2
clone size: -
D gene: TRBD1
CDR3 DNA: TGTGCCAGCAGCCAAGTGGTGGGACAGGGCGCTTTCTTT
CDR3 protein: CASSQVVGQGAFF

J gene: TRBJ2-7
CDR3 length: 14
V gene: TRBV5-4
clone size: -
D gene: TRBD2
CDR3 DNA: TGTGCCAGCAGCTCGGGACTAGCGGGCTACGAGCAGTACTTC
CDR3 protein: CASSSGLAGYEQYF

J gene: TRBJ2-7
CDR3 length: 15
V gene: TRBV19
clone size: -
D gene: TRBD2
CDR3 DNA: TGTGCCAGTAGTAATAAGGCTAGCGGGGCCTACGAGCAGTACTTC
CDR3 protein: CASSNKASGAYEQYF

J gene: TRBJ2-2
CDR3 length: 16
V gene: TRBV7-9
clone size: -
D gene: TRBD2
CDR3 DNA: TGTGCCAGCAGCGAACTAGCGGGCACGAACACCGGGGAGCTGTTTTTT
CDR3 protein: CASSELAGTNTGELFF

J gene: TRBJ2-7
CDR3 length: 14
V gene: TRBV27
clone size: -
D gene: TRBD2
CDR3 DNA: TGTGCCAGCAGTTTTGCGGGAGGATCCTACGAGCAGTACTTC
CDR3 protein: CASSFAGGSYEQYF

J gene: TRBJ2-7
CDR3 length: 14
V gene: TRBV7-9
clone size: -
D gene: -
CDR3 DNA: TGTGCCAGCTCTAGCGCGCAGGTCTCCTACGAGCAGTACTTC
CDR3 protein: CASSSAQVSYEQYF

J gene: TRBJ1-2
CDR3 length: 15
V gene: TRBV7-9
clone size: few
D gene: -
CDR3 DNA: TGTGCCAGCAGCCCATTGGGGCAGGCGAACTATGGCTACACCTTC
CDR3 protein: CASSPLGQANYGYTF

J gene: TRBJ1-5
CDR3 length: 15
V gene: TRBV7-9
clone size: -
D gene: TRBD1
CDR3 DNA: TGTGCCAGCAGCTTCACAGGGGGAAGCAATCAGCCCCAGCATTTT
CDR3 protein: CASSFTGGSNQPQHF

J gene: TRBJ2-5
CDR3 length: 14
V gene: TRBV6-5
clone size: -
D gene: TRBD2
CDR3 DNA: TGTGCCAGCAGTTACAGCGGGGATCAAGAGACCCAGTACTTC
CDR3 protein: CASSYSGDQETQYF

J gene: TRBJ1-3
CDR3 length: 14
V gene: TRBV9
clone size: -
D gene: -
CDR3 DNA: TGTGCCAGCACCCGGGGGGGCTCTGGAAACACCATATATTTT
CDR3 protein: CASTRGGSGNTIYF

J gene: TRBJ2-2
CDR3 length: 17
V gene: TRBV7-8
clone size: once
D gene: -
CDR3 DNA: TGTGCCAGCAGCTTATTTTTCGGCCGGGGTCTAACCGGGGAGCTGTTTTTT
CDR3 protein: CASSLFFGRGLTGELFF

J gene: TRBJ1-1
CDR3 length: 15
V gene: TRBV27
clone size: once
D gene: -
CDR3 DNA: TGTGCCAGCAGTTTATACGGCAGGGGGAACACTGAAGCTTTCTTT
CDR3 protein: CASSLYGRGNTEAFF

J gene: TRBJ2-3
CDR3 length: 15
V gene: TRBV5-1
clone size: -
D gene: TRBD2
CDR3 DNA: TGCGCCAGCAGCACAGCGGGGGCCTTCACAGATACGCAGTATTTT
CDR3 protein: CASSTAGAFTDTQYF

J gene: TRBJ2-4
CDR3 length: 11
V gene: TRBV27
clone size: -
D gene: -
CDR3 DNA: TGTGCCAGCAGACGGGGGAACATTCAGTACTTC
CDR3 protein: CASRRGNIQYF

J gene: TRBJ2-7
CDR3 length: 13
V gene: TRBV6-1
clone size: -
D gene: TRBD2
CDR3 DNA: TGTGCCAGCGGCCTAGCGGGAGTCTACGAGCAGTACTTC
CDR3 protein: CASGLAGVYEQYF